This T cell receptor (beta chain) was identified in a study of blood T cell repertoires in COVID-19. Looking at the study overall: There were acute and convalescent COVID-19 samples, and they came from the United States, Italy and Spain. From T cells, B-cell-depleted T cells, or PBMCs came the material, which was cDNA or gDNA.

The CDR3 has 14 residues. V was pared by 11 bases and J by 1 base, with 10 bases of the junction left unmatched. Looked up from germline, CDR1 is SNHLY and CDR2 is FYNNEI. The participants were between about 18 and 100 years old and came from about two dozen US areas. Clinical history as reported by participants underpinned cohort assignment. Assay: immunoSEQ multiplex PCR; the TCRdb copy retains only in-frame clones and omits some. The repertoire holds some 390,000 clones, under 90% seen once, with 1.7% in the top ten. This chain connects TRBV2 to TRBJ1-1, with 7 bases fitting TRBD1. The receptor's source is a woman under 40 who had recovered from COVID-19. Material: PBMCs or T cells enriched from blood (not recorded which). The CDR3 protein is CACDREWGNTEAFF. Written as DNA, the CDR3 is TGTGCCTGCGACAGGGAGTGGGGGAACACTGAAGCTTTCTTT.